Listed below are T cell receptor beta chains from one sample, sequenced in a study of blood T cell repertoires in COVID-19. Produced via immunoSEQ multiplex PCR; TCRdb's table is partial and in-frame only. The table shows roughly 26,000 clones, with around 96% occurring only once. The sequenced sample was peripheral blood. The receptors originated from a human donor with active COVID-19. The donor label of this sample is uncertain. Both conserved end residues are part of each CDR3. A D gene is named only where the DNA matches it firmly. The size entry is marked missing in some rows and otherwise reads once, few, many or a size class.

TRBV19,.,TRBJ1-6,TRBD1,CASTQGVSYNSPLHF,TGTGCCTCTACCCAGGGGGTCTCCTATAATTCACCCCTCCACTTT
TRBV3-1/TRBV3-2,.,TRBJ1-3,.,CASSQDTTEGNTIYF,TGTGCCAGCAGCCAAGATACGACAGAGGGAAACACCATATATTTT
TRBV6-5,.,TRBJ2-5,TRBD2,CASRLAGGETQYF,TGTGCCAGCAGACTAGCGGGAGGAGAGACCCAGTACTTC
TRBV24-1,.,TRBJ2-3,.,CATSDRTSTDTQYF,TGTGCCACCAGTGATCGAACTAGCACAGATACGCAGTATTTT
TRBV4-1,.,TRBJ2-7,.,CASSQGAGKAYEQYF,TGCGCCAGCAGCCAAGGGGCAGGGAAGGCCTACGAGCAGTACTTC
TRBV7-9,.,TRBJ2-1,.,CASQTGDRRNEQFF,TGTGCCAGCCAGACAGGCGACCGCCGGAATGAGCAGTTCTTC
TRBV6-2/TRBV6-3,.,TRBJ2-5,TRBD1,CASSYSVPGGVKETQYF,TGTGCCAGCAGTTACTCGGTCCCAGGGGGCGTGAAAGAGACCCAGTACTTC
TRBV12-3/TRBV12-4,.,TRBJ2-1,.,CASNRDIDTEQFF,TGTGCCAGCAACCGGGACATTGACACTGAGCAGTTCTTC
TRBV5-5,.,TRBJ2-4,TRBD1,CASSAVTGKNIQYF,TGTGCCAGCAGCGCGGTGACAGGGAAAAACATTCAGTACTTC
TRBV7-9,.,TRBJ2-5,TRBD1,CASSSTRGGTGVQETQYF,TGTGCCAGCAGCTCCACAAGGGGGGGGACAGGGGTCCAAGAGACCCAGTACTTC
TRBV27,.,TRBJ2-7,TRBD2,CASSYSGRYEQYF,TGTGCCAGCAGTTACAGCGGGAGATACGAGCAGTACTTC
TRBV6-6,once,TRBJ2-7,TRBD1,CASSYGGQREQYF,TGTGCCAGCAGTTACGGGGGACAGCGAGAGCAGTACTTC